The sequence of this T cell receptor (beta chain) was determined in a study of blood T cell repertoires in COVID-19. Background on the study: Acute and convalescent COVID-19 samples came from the United States, Italy and Spain.

In the original analysis: It was from reference gene primer amplification that nucleated cell counts were estimated. Measured with immunoSEQ multiplex PCR; TCRdb has only the in-frame clones, and not every one. V and J calls and clone size are copied from that table; D and trimming were computed from the DNA. The sample has 300,000 to 350,000 clones; under 95% are singletons. V was pared by 1 base and J by 4 bases, with 7 bases between. The CDR3 covers 12 residues. Germline V gene lookup returns CDR1 SQVTM and CDR2 ANQGSEA. The TCR was taken from a woman between 18 and 29 years old who had recovered from COVID-19. The sample comprised peripheral blood. This chain uses TRBV29-1 with TRBJ1-2, with TRBD1 as a possible D gene (5 bases). CDR3 in amino acids: CSVEGQRYGYTF. Written as DNA, the CDR3 is TGCAGCGTTGAAGGACAGCGCTATGGCTACACCTTC.